This T cell receptor beta chain is drawn from a study of PD-1 blockade in classical Hodgkin lymphoma. Study outcomes and limitations: Those achieving complete response showed baseline diversity like newly diagnosed patients. By cycle point C4D1, TCR diversity had risen significantly in CD4+ cells (but not CD8+ cells).

Autologous stem cell transplantation was followed by relapse in every patient, and brentuximab vedotin exposure varied. Here immunoSEQ multiplex PCR was the method, and the copy in TCRdb shows in-frame clones only, minus some. Here the sample spans roughly 10,000 clones, roughly four fifths being singletons. Of note for this clone: Its specificity is unknown.

The starting material was peripheral blood mononuclear cells (PBMCs), obtained at baseline. This sequence was found in a human donor with classical Hodgkin lymphoma.

The CDR3 DNA reads as TGTGCCAGCGTGGCGAACACTGAAGCTTTCTTT. Its protein product is CASVANTEAFF. This chain links TRBV6-9 with TRBJ1-1; D ambiguous. Germline V gene data show CDR1 as MNHGY and CDR2 as SVAAGI. V lost 8 bases and J lost 1, with 5 bases in between. This CDR3 is built from 11 residues.